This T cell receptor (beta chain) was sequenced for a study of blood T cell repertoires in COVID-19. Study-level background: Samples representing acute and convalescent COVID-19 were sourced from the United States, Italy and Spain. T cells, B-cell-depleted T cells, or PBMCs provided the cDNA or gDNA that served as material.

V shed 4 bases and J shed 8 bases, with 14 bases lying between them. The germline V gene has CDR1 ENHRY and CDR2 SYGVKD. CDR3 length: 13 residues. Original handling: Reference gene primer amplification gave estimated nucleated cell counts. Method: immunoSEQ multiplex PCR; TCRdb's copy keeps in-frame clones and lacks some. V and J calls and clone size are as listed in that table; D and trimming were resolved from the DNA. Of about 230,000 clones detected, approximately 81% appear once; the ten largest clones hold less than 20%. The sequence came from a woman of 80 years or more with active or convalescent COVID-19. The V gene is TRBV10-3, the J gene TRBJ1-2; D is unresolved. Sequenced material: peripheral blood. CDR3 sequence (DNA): TGTGCCATCAGTGCCGGCCCGAGGCGGGGCTACACCTTC. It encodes CAISAGPRRGYTF.